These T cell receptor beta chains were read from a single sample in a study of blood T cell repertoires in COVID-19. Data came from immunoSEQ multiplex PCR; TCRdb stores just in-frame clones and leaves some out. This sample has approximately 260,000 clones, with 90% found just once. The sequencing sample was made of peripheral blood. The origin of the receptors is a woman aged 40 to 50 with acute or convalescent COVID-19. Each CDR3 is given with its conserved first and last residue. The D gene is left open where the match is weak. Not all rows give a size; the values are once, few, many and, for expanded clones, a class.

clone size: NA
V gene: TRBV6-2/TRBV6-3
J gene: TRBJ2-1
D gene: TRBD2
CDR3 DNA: TGTGCCAGCAGTTCCCTCAAAGGGACTAGCGGGGGCGTAGGCAATGAGCAGTTCTTC
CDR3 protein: CASSSLKGTSGGVGNEQFF

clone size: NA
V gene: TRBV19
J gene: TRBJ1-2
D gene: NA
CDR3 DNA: TGTGCCAGTAGTATTGGATGGGGCAGGGATCCGGACTATGGCTACACCTTC
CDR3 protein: CASSIGWGRDPDYGYTF

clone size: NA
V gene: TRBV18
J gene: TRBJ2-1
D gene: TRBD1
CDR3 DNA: TGTGCCAGCTCACCAACCGGGACAGGGGGTTACAATGAGCAGTTCTTC
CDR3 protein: CASSPTGTGGYNEQFF

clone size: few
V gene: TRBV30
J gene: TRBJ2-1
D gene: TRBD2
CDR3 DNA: TGTGCCTGGAGTAGGCGGGGGGGCCGTGGCTCCTACAATGAGCAGTTCTTC
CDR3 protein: CAWSRRGGRGSYNEQFF

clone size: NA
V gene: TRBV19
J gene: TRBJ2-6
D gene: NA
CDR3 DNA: TGTGCCAGTAGCCTGGGGGCAGGGAAGGCTGGGGCCAACGTCCTGACTTTC
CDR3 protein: CASSLGAGKAGANVLTF

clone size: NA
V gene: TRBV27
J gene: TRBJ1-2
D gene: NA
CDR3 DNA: TGTGCCAGCAGGAAGCATGGGGACTCAAACTATGGCTACACCTTC
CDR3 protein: CASRKHGDSNYGYTF

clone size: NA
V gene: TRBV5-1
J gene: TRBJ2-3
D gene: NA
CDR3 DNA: TGCGCCAGCAGCTCCTTACGGGACATCACAGATACGCAGTATTTT
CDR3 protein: CASSSLRDITDTQYF

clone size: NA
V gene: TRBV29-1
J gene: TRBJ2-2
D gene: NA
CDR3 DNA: TGCAGCGTTGGCTGGCAGGCGAACACCGGGGAGCTGTTTTTT
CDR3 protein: CSVGWQANTGELFF

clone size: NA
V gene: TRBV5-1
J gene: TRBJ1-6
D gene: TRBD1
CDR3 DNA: TGCGCCAGCAGCTGGACAGGGGGAAATAATTCACCCCTCCACTTT
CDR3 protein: CASSWTGGNNSPLHF

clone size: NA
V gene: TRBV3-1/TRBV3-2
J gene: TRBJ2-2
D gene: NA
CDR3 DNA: TGTGCCAGCAGCCGCCGAAGATTACAGGGTACCGGGGAGCTGTTTTTT
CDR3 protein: CASSRRRLQGTGELFF

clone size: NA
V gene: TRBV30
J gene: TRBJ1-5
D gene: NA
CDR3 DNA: TGTGCCTGGAGTGTACGGCGCGTAGTTTCAGGCGATCAGCCCCAGCATTTT
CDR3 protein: CAWSVRRVVSGDQPQHF

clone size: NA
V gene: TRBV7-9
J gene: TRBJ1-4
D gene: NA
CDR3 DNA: TGTGCCAGCAGCTTAAGTAGGGGAAATGAAAAACTGTTTTTT
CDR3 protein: CASSLSRGNEKLFF

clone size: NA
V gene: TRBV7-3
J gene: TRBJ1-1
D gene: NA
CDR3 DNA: TGTGCCAGCAGCTCAACAGCTTGCGAAGCTTTCTTT
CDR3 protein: CASSSTACEAFF

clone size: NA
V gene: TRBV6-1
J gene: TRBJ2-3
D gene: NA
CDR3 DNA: TGTGCCAGCAGTGATATTGGACTAACAGATACGCAGTATTTT
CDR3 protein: CASSDIGLTDTQYF

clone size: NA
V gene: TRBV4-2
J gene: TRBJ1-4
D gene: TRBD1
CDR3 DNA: TGTGCCAGCAGCCAAGCGGGACAGGGGGCTTATTCCGAAAAACTGTTTTTT
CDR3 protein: CASSQAGQGAYSEKLFF

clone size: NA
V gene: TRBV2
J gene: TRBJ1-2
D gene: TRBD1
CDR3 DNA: TGTGCCAGCAGCGCCATGGGACAGGGGAAGTCTGGCTACACCTTC
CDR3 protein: CASSAMGQGKSGYTF

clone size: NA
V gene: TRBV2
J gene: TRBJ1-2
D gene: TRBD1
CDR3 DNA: TGTGCCAGCAGGGACCCCCACACAGGGGGAGGTCACTATGGCTACACCTTC
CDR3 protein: CASRDPHTGGGHYGYTF

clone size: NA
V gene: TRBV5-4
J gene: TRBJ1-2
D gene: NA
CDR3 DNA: TGTGCCAGCATCGCTGACCGGACAGAGGGCTACACCTTC
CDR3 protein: CASIADRTEGYTF

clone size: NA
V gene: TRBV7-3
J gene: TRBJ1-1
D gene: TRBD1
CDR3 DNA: TGTGCCAGCAGCCTAGAGAGGGCAGGGGGCAGAACTGAAGCTTTCTTT
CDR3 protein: CASSLERAGGRTEAFF

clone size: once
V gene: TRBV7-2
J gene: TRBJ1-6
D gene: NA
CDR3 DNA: TGTGCCAGCAGCCTTAGGGCGGTCCGGGACACTCTAAATTCACCCCTCCACTTT
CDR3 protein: CASSLRAVRDTLNSPLHF

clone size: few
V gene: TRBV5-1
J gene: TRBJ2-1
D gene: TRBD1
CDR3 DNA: TGCGCCAGCAGCGCCCAGACAGGGTCCTACAATGAGCAGTTCTTC
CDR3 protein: CASSAQTGSYNEQFF

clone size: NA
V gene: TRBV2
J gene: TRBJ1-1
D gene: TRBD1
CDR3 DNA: TGTGCCAGCAGTTACAGGGGGCCGATTTTGAACACTGAAGCTTTCTTT
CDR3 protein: CASSYRGPILNTEAFF

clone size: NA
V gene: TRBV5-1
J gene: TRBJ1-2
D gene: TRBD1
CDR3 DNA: TGCGCCAGCAGCTACGATACAGGGGCCCCGGAAGGCGGCTACACCTTC
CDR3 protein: CASSYDTGAPEGGYTF

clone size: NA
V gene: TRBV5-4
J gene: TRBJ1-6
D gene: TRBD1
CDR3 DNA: TGTGCCAGCAGAAGACAGGGATCGTCCTATAATTCACCCCTCCACTTT
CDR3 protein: CASRRQGSSYNSPLHF

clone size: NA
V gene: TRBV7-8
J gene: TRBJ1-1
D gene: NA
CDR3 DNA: TGTGCCAGCAGCTCTGACGGACACCTGAACACTGAAGCTTTCTTT
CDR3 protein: CASSSDGHLNTEAFF

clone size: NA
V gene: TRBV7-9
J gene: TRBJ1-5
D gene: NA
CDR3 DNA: TGTGCCAGCAGCGGCCGAGGGGACTCCGATCAGCCCCAGCATTTT
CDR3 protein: CASSGRGDSDQPQHF

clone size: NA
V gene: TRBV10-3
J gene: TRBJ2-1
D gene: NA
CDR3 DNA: TGTGCCATCACCCCCGACAAGTGGGATGAGCAGTTCTTC
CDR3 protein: CAITPDKWDEQFF

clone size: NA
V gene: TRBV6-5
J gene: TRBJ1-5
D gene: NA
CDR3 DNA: TGTGCCAGCACCAAAAATCAGCCCCAGCATTTT
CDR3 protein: CASTKNQPQHF

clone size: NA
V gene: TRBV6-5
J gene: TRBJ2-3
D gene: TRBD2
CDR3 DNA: TGTGCCAGCAAACGGGGGGGGGCAGATACGCAGTATTTT
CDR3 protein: CASKRGGADTQYF

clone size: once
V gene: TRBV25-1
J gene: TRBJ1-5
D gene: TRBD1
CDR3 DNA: TGTGCCAGCAGTGACCGGGACAGACTTTGGCCCCAGCATTTT
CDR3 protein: CASSDRDRLWPQHF

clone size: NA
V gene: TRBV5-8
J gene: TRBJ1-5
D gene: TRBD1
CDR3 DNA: TGTGCCAGCAGCCGACAGGGGGCTCTCGGGCAGCCCCAGCATTTT
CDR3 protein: CASSRQGALGQPQHF

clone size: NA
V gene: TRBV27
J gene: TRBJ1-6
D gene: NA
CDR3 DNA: TGTGCCAGCAGTTCCCTAGACCTCCACTTT
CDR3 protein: CASSSLDLHF

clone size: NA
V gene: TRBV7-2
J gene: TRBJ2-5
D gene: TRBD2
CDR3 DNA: TGTGCCAGCAGTTTTAACGGGGGGAGGGAGACCCAGTACTTC
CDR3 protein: CASSFNGGRETQYF

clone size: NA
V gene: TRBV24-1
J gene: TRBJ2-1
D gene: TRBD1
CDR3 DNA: TGTGCCACCAGTGACCCTGGCCGAGGGGGACAGAGAGACTCCTACAATGAGCAGTTCTTC
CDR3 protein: CATSDPGRGGQRDSYNEQFF

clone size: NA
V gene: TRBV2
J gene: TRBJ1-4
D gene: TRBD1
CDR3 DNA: TGTGCCAGCAGTTACAGGGGCACTAATGAAAAACTGTTTTTT
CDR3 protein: CASSYRGTNEKLFF

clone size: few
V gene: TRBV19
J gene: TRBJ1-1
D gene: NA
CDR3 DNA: TGTGCCAGTAGTATACAGGGGCGGAACACTGAAGCTTTCTTT
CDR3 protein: CASSIQGRNTEAFF

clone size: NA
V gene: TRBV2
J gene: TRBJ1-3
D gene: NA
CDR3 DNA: TGTGCCAGCAGGGACACCGGGACACGATTCCTGAGGAACACCATATATTTT
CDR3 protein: CASRDTGTRFLRNTIYF

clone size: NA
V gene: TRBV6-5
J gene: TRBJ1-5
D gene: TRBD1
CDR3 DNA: TGTGCCAGCAGTTATGCCGGGACAGGGGGACGTCAGCCCCAGCATTTT
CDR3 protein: CASSYAGTGGRQPQHF

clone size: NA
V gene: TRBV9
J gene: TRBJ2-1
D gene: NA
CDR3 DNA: TGTGCCAGCAGCGTAACAGCCTACAATGAGCAGTTCTTC
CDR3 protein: CASSVTAYNEQFF

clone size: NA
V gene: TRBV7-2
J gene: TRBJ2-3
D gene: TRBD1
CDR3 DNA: TGTGCCAGCAGCCAGACAGGGGGAGGCACAGATACGCAGTATTTT
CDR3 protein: CASSQTGGGTDTQYF

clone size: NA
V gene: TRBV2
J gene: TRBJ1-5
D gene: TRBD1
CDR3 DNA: TGTGCCAGCAGTGGGGGACAGGGACGCAATCAGCCCCAGCATTTT
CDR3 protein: CASSGGQGRNQPQHF

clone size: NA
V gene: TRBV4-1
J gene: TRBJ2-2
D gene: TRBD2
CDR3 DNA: TGCGCCAGCAGCCTACCGGGAGGCGCCGGGGAGCTGTTTTTT
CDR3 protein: CASSLPGGAGELFF